This T cell receptor beta chain was sequenced for a study of vaccination effects on CD4 cells after COVID-19. Across the whole study: Either the BNT162b2 or mRNA-1273 vaccine was given to participants in two doses.

Assay used: immunoSEQ multiplex PCR; TCRdb lists only in-frame clones, some missing. The repertoire holds 70,000 or so clones, with about 69% as singletons. Findings and caveats of the study: Convalescent patients were scarce, and early post-infection timepoints were absent.

Sequencing was preceded by expansion of antigen-specific CD4+ T cells with viral peptide pools in the ViraFEST assay. The culture ran for roughly 10 days before CD4+ T cells were isolated. This individual contracted SARS-CoV-2 between March and December 2020, as verified by PCR. A density of roughly 2 million PBMC per well was used; these cells were cultured with roughly 10 IU/ml IL-2 and roughly 10 ug/ml peptides. IL-2 medium supplanted half the medium on days 3 and 7. Germline V gene data show CDR1 as SNHLY and CDR2 as FYNNEI. The CDR3 is 15 residues long. With 7 bases removed from V and 1 base from J, the gap between germline ends came to 14 bases. About this clone: Its antigen remains unidentified.

The source material was CD4+ T cells from PBMCs cultured with HIV peptides, sampled before COVID-19 vaccination. Subset described: HIV-1 Nef peptide pool negative control/reference culture. This rearrangement joins TRBV2 to TRBJ1-5; D not certain. The sequence derives from a human donor who had a prior SARS-CoV-2 infection. The CDR3 is CASTREGGSNQPQHF. CDR3 DNA sequence: TGTGCCAGCACCCGGGAGGGAGGGAGCAATCAGCCCCAGCATTTT.